This T cell receptor (beta chain) was documented in a study of a mutant IDH1 vaccine in newly diagnosed glioma. Looking at the study overall: Vaccines were begun 4-6 weeks after radiotherapy alone, or with temozolomide cycles. Most had both radiotherapy and temozolomide beforehand; others had only one.

Time point: week 47, end of study. The vaccine gave 300 ug of a 20-mer mutant IDH1 peptide subcutaneously per dose. Patients had eight vaccinations, in weeks 1, 3, 5, 7, 11, 15, 19 and 23. Repertoires were generated with immunoSEQ multiplex PCR, while TCRdb's copy carries only in-frame clones and drops some. The repertoire includes about 94,000 clones, roughly 86% of them detected once, and 0.6% to 0.95% sits in the top ten. With regard to this clone: Its antigen is currently unknown.

The sequence came from a woman in her 50s with glioma. The sample here was PBMCs, taken from a glioma patient whose treatment included an IDH1 peptide vaccine.

Here the CDR3 reads CATRGAVNTGELFF. CDR3 sequence (DNA): TGTGCCACCCGGGGGGCAGTTAATACCGGGGAGCTGTTTTTT. The V gene is TRBV28, the J gene TRBJ2-2, with a weak D call TRBD2 (7 bases). V was clipped by 10 bases and J by 5 bases, with 17 bases between them. CDR1 and CDR2 from the germline V gene are MDHEN and SYDVKM. The CDR3 loop spans 14 amino acids.